This TCR beta chain was recovered during a study of identical twins. Trimming cost V 1 base and J 5 bases, with 13 bases left between them. Germline CDR1 is SGHRS and CDR2 is YFSETQ. The CDR3 covers 15 residues. Template switching added a universal primer site; cDNA carried unique molecular identifiers. TCRdb used MiXCR to reprocess the 5' RACE reads, holding one entry per CDR3 protein. The top ten clones hold less than 2% of a sample with 550,000 to 800,000 distinct CDR3 sequences, less than 9% of them seen once. At least ten counts were recorded for this clonotype. The target antigen is unknown. Broader study findings: Clonotypes of the beta chain that were abundant in cord blood carried fewer insertions (memory repertoires showed none). There is a chance that invariant MAIT and iNKT cells partially muddied zero-insertion analyses.

All of the donors were Caucasians in good health. The same data also went into a second study, on yellow fever vaccine responses in identical twins.

The sample was PBMCs. The TCR comes from a woman between 18 and 30 years old in good health. The chain has TRBV5-1 and TRBJ2-1; weak D call: TRBD2 (6 bases). CDR3 residues: CASSLRAGGDNEQFF. As DNA, the CDR3 is TGCGCCAGCAGCTTGAGGGCAGGAGGGGACAATGAGCAGTTCTTC.